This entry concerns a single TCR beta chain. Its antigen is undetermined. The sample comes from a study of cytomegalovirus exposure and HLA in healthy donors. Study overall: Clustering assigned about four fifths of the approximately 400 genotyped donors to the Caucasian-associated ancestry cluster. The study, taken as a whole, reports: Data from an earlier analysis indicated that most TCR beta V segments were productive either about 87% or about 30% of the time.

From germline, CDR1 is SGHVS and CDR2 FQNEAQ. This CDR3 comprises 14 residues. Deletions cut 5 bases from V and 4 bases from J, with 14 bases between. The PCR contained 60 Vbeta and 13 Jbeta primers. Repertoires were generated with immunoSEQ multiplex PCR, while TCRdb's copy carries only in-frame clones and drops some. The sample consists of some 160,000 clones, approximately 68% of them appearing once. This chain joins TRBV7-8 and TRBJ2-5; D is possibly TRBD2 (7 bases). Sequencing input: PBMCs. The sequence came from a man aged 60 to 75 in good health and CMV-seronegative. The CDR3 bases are TGTGCCAGCAGCCGAGGGGGGGAGGGAGAGACCCAGTACTTC. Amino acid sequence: CASSRGGEGETQYF.